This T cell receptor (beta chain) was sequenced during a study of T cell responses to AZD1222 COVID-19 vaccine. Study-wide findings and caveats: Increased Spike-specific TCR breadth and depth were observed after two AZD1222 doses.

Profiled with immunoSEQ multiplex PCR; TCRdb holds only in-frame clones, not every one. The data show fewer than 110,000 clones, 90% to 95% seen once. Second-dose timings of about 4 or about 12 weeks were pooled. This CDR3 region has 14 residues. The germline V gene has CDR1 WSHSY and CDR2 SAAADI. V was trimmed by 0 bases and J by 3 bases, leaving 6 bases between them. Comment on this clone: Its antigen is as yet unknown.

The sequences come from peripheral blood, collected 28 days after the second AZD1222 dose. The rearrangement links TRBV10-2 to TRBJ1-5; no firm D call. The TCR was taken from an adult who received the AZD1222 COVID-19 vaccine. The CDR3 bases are TGCGCCAGCAGTGAGTCGGCCGTCAATCAGCCCCAGCATTTT. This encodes CASSESAVNQPQHF.